The clone carrying this T cell receptor (beta chain) appeared once. With 4 bases removed from V and 4 bases from J, the gap between germline ends came to 11 bases. CDR3 length: 14 amino acids. CDR1 is SNHLY and CDR2 is FYNNEI in the germline V gene. The sample belongs to a study of blood T cell repertoires in COVID-19. Study-level information: The study drew acute and convalescent COVID-19 samples from the United States, Italy and Spain. Nucleic acid was either cDNA or gDNA, and it came from T cells, B-cell-depleted T cells, or PBMCs.

Libraries were prepared by immunoSEQ multiplex PCR; TCRdb keeps only in-frame clonotypes and omits some of them. The data contain around 170,000 clones, around 83% of them singletons. The chain uses TRBV2 and TRBJ2-1, with D perhaps TRBD1 (6 bases). The sequenced material came from peripheral blood. The TCR sequence derives from a woman in her sixties or seventies with COVID-19, enrolled during active disease. In nucleotides, the CDR3 is TGTGCCAGCAGTGGACTAAGGGGGTACAATGAGCAGTTCTTC. It specifies CASSGLRGYNEQFF.